The 13 T cell receptor beta chains given below trace back to one sample, sequenced in a study of T cells after yellow fever vaccination. In TCRdb, the 5' RACE reads were re-called with MiXCR into one record per CDR3 protein. Altogether 170,000 or so distinct CDR3 sequences are present, approximately 6.2% being singletons, with the ten largest covering approximately 3%. The sample here was CD4+ T cells sorted from PBMCs, taken on the day of the first yellow fever vaccination. The source is a man between 18 and 35 years old who received the YFV17D yellow fever vaccine.

This clonotype was counted ten times or more. The chain employs TRBV18 and TRBJ2-3; 7 positions match TRBD2. This CDR3 is 16 amino acids long. Losses at the gene ends were 3 bases for V and 0 bases for J; bases not matched to a gene: 6. The germline gives CDR1 KGHSH, CDR2 LQKENI. The CDR3 nucleotides read TGTGCCAGCTCACCTTCAAGCGGGGTGAGCACAGATACGCAGTATTTT. Translation gives CASSPSSGVSTDTQYF.

This clonotype came up many times. The V gene is TRBV7-2, the J gene TRBJ1-2; a possible D gene is TRBD1 (6 bases). This CDR3 is 15 amino acids long. CDR1 and CDR2 from the germline V gene are SGHTA and FQGNSA. The germline V and J ends were trimmed by 2 bases and 6 bases, with 16 bases remaining between them. CDR3 coding DNA: TGTGCCAGCAGCTTACCGGGGGCGTATAGGGATGGCTACACCTTC. Encoded protein: CASSLPGAYRDGYTF.

This chain connects TRBV27 to TRBJ2-3, with 9 bases that match TRBD2. The V gene end was trimmed by 8 bases and the J gene end by 2 bases; junction bases not matched to a gene: 11. Looked up from germline, CDR1 is MNHEY and CDR2 is SMNVEV (reference sequence). This CDR3 spans 16 amino acids. In DNA, the CDR3 is TGTGCCAGCGGAGAGGCGGGGGGGGTGTTCACAGATACGCAGTATTTT. It codes for CASGEAGGVFTDTQYF.

The genes are TRBV6-4 and TRBJ1-1, with TRBD1 matching 8 bases. This CDR3 spans 15 amino acids. The ends lost 2 bases at V and 5 bases at J; junction bases unmatched: 7. Germline CDR1 and CDR2: MRHNA and SNTAGT. The CDR3 DNA reads as TGTGCCAGCAGTGACACCGGACAGGGAACAACTGAAGCTTTCTTT. Its protein product is CASSDTGQGTTEAFF.

The sample holds many counts of this clonotype. The CDR3 DNA is TGTGCCAGCAGCTTAAAGGACGACAGGGGGAGCGAAAAACTGTTTTTT. It translates to CASSLKDDRGSEKLFF. The V gene is TRBV5-7, the J gene TRBJ1-4; 9 bases agree with TRBD1. TRBV5-7 is filed as an ORF, its function uncertain. This CDR3 spans 16 amino acids. V trimming: 2 bases; J trimming: 8 bases; junction bases outside the gene matches: 10.

This clonotype has more than one count but fewer than ten. Here the CDR3 reads CASSSAGGYETQYF. The CDR3 DNA follows: TGCGCCAGCAGCTCGGCCGGGGGGTATGAGACCCAGTACTTC. This rearrangement joins TRBV5-1 to TRBJ2-5, with 7 bases aligning to TRBD2. Per the germline V gene, CDR1 is SGHRS and CDR2 is YFSETQ. J was trimmed by 5 bases and V by 3 bases; bases with no gene match: 7. The CDR3 consists of 14 residues.

This clonotype was detected only a few times. The rearrangement joins TRBV11-1 to TRBJ2-7; maybe TRBD1 (6 bases). V was trimmed by 0 bases and J by 3 bases, leaving 6 bases between them. Germline V lookup: CDR1 SGHAT, CDR2 FQDESV (reference sequence). The CDR3 covers 13 residues. CDR3 nucleotide sequence: TGTGCCAGCAGCTTAGCGGGACACTACGAGCAGTACGTC. Encoded protein: CASSLAGHYEQYV.

This clonotype was found a few times. The chain employs TRBV6-5 and TRBJ1-6; the match to TRBD1 covers 8 bases. The CDR3 contains 15 residues. Germline assignment: CDR1 MNHEY and CDR2 SVGAGI. V trimming: 0 bases; J trimming: 10 bases; junction bases outside the gene matches: 5. The CDR3 sequence is CASSYSRQGLSPLHF. The CDR3, as DNA: TGTGCCAGCAGTTACTCCCGACAGGGGCTATCACCCCTCCACTTT.

The table lists this clonotype with many counts. The chain employs TRBV7-2 and TRBJ2-3; TRBD1 or TRBD2 may be the D gene (5 bases each). Germline V gene sequence: CDR1 SGHTA, CDR2 FQGNSA. The CDR3 covers 14 residues. Trimming took 5 bases from V and 4 from J, leaving 13 bases between them. CDR3 residues: CASSPGPGSDTQYF. CDR3 coding DNA: TGTGCCAGCAGCCCGGGGCCAGGGTCAGATACGCAGTATTTT.

V is TRBV3-1 and J is TRBJ2-1; the match to TRBD2 covers 9 bases. Germline V CDR1 and CDR2: LGHDT, YNNKEL (reference sequence). The CDR3 totals 16 residues. V shed 3 bases, J shed 9 bases, and the junction held 12 bases outside the gene matches. DNA of the CDR3: TGTGCCAGCAGCCACGGTCTAGCGGGAATATTCAGTGAGCAGTTCTTC. This translates into CASSHGLAGIFSEQFF.

This clonotype was observed a handful of times. The CDR3: CASSASSSSYNEQFF. Written as DNA, the CDR3 is TGTGCCAGCAGCGCAAGTTCTAGCTCCTACAATGAGCAGTTCTTC. This chain links TRBV5-4 with TRBJ2-1; D gene ambiguous. Deletions cut 4 bases from V and 0 bases from J, with 11 bases between. This CDR3 region has 15 residues. Germline CDR1 is SGHNT and CDR2 is YYREEE (reference sequence).

In its sample, this clonotype was seen a few times. The chain employs TRBV7-2 and TRBJ1-2; TRBD1 matches 7 bases. Unmatched junction bases numbered 8, after V lost 5 bases and J lost 2 bases. The CDR3 loop spans 15 amino acids. Germline values: CDR1 SGHTA, CDR2 FQGNSA. The CDR3 DNA reads TGTGCCAGCAGCCCAAAAGCAGGGGGAAACTATGGCTACACCTTC. It specifies CASSPKAGGNYGYTF.

This clonotype was detected only a few times. The rearrangement joins TRBV4-3 to TRBJ2-2, with TRBD2 matching 8 bases. J gave up 6 bases and V 0 bases, and 12 bases lay outside the gene matches. Germline CDR1 reads LGHNA; CDR2 reads YSLEER. The CDR3 runs to 18 residues. The CDR3 loop reads CASSQDPGGGLVSGELFF. CDR3 DNA: TGCGCCAGCAGCCAAGATCCGGGGGGGGGTTTGGTATCCGGGGAGCTGTTTTTT.